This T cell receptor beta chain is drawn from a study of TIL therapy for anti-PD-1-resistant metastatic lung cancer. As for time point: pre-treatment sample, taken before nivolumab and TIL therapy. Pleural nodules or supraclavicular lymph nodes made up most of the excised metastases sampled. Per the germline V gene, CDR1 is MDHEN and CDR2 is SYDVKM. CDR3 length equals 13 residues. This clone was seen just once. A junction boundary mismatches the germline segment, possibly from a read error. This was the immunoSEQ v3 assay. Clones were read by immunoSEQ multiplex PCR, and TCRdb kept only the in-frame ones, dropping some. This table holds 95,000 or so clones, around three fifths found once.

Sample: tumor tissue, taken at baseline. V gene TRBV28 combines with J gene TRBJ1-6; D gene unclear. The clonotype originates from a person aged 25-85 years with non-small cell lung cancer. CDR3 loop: CASSERRNSPLYF. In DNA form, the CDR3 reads TGTGCCAGCAGTGAACGACGGAATTCACCCCTCTACTTT.